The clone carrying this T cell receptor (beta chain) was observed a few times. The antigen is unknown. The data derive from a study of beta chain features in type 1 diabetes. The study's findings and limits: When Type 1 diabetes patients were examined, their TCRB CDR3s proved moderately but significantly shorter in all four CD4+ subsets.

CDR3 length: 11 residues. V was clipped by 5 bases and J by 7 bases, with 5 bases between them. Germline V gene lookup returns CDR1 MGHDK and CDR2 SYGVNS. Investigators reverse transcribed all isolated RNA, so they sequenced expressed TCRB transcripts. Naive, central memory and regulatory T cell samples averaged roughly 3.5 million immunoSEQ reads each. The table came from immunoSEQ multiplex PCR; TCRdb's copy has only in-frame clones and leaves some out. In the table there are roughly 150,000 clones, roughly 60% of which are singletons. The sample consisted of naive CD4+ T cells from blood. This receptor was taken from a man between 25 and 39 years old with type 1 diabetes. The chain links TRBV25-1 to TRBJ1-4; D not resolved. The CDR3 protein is CASSLIEKLFF. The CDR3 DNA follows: TGTGCCAGCAGTCTTATTGAAAAACTGTTTTTT.